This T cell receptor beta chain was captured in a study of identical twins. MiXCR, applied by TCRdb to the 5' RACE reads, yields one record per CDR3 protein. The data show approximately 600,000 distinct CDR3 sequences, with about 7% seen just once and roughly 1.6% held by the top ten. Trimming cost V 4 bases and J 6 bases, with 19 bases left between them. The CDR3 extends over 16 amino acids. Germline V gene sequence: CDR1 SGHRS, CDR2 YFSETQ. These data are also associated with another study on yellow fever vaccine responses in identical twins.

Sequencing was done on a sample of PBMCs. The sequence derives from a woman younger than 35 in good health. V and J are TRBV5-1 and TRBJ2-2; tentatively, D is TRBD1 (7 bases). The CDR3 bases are TGCGCCAGCAGCCCCACCGGGACAGAGCGGGCCGGGGAGCTGTTTTTT. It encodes CASSPTGTERAGELFF.